The 31 T cell receptor beta chains below all came from one sample that was sequenced in a study of T-cell reconstitution after alpha-beta-depleted transplantation in children. The TCRbeta library incorporated unique molecular identifiers. TCRdb processed the PCR reads anew with MiXCR; each CDR3 protein has one entry. The top ten hold 2% to 3% of the sample, which has some 520,000 distinct CDR3 sequences, approximately 32% seen once. This specimen was PBMCs from the stem cell graft donor, taken from the stem cell graft. These receptors came from a human donor who donated a stem cell graft to a child with aplastic anemia.

There are a few counts of this clonotype. The chain carries TRBV11-1 and TRBJ2-1; tentatively, D is TRBD2 (6 bases). Trimming pared 1 base from V and 0 bases from J, leaving 19 bases between. Germline lookup yields CDR1 SGHAT and CDR2 FQDESV (reference sequence). The CDR3 spans 19 residues. The DNA for the CDR3 is TGTGCCAGCAGCTTAGAATTAGCGGAAGGTCACAGCTCCTACAATGAGCAGTTCTTC. Amino acid sequence: CASSLELAEGHSSYNEQFF.

This clonotype was seen a handful of times. CDR3 DNA sequence: TGTGCCAGCAGCATGTGGGTTGAGGATCAGCCCCAGCATTTT. It is translated as CASSMWVEDQPQHF. The chain recombines TRBV7-8 with TRBJ1-5; D is unclear. Germline V gives CDR1 SGHVS, CDR2 FQNEAQ. V was trimmed by 5 bases and J by 5 bases, leaving 13 bases between them. The CDR3 loop spans 14 amino acids.

The chain joins TRBV30 to TRBJ2-7, with 7 bases matching TRBD2. The CDR3 runs to 14 residues. With V trimmed by 6 bases and J by 6 bases, 14 bases remained unmatched. Germline assignment: CDR1 GTSNPN and CDR2 SVGIG (reference sequence). CDR3 loop: CACWGGAGVGEQYF. CDR3 coding DNA: TGTGCCTGCTGGGGTGGCGCGGGAGTGGGCGAGCAGTACTTC.

The genes are TRBV19 and TRBJ1-5; maybe TRBD1 (5 bases). Deletions cut 7 bases from V and 4 bases from J, with 11 bases between. CDR1 is LNHDA and CDR2 is SQIVND in the germline V gene (reference sequence). The CDR3 loop spans 13 amino acids. The CDR3 nucleotides are TGTGCCAGTACGGTCCGGGGGAATCAGCCCCAGCATTTT. Its protein product is CASTVRGNQPQHF.

The rearrangement uses TRBV7-3 and TRBJ1-1; D is uncertain. The CDR3 has 17 amino acids. The V and J ends lost 2 bases and 4 bases respectively, with 20 bases between them. Looked up from germline, CDR1 is SGHTA and CDR2 is FQGTGA. The CDR3 bases are TGTGCCAGCAGCTTAGATAATCTCCAGTACGCGGGCACTGAAGCTTTCTTT. Its translation is CASSLDNLQYAGTEAFF.

The rearrangement joins TRBV12-3 or TRBV12-4 to TRBJ2-1; D remains ambiguous. V was clipped by 3 bases and J by 1 base, with 10 bases between them. This CDR3 contains 15 residues. The CDR3: CASSFVGSSYNEQFF. For the CDR3, the DNA is TGTGCCAGCAGTTTCGTCGGGTCGTCCTACAATGAGCAGTTCTTC.

The chain recombines TRBV2 with TRBJ2-5; D ambiguous. V shed 4 bases and J shed 4 bases, with 13 bases lying between them. Germline CDR1 and CDR2: SNHLY and FYNNEI. The CDR3 extends over 14 amino acids. CDR3 amino acids: CASSVVQDPETQYF. CDR3 DNA sequence: TGTGCCAGCAGTGTCGTTCAGGACCCAGAGACCCAGTACTTC.

This clonotype has more than one count but fewer than ten. The CDR3 region is CSARGTSGSVGETQYF. In DNA form, the CDR3 reads TGCAGTGCTAGAGGGACTAGCGGGAGCGTAGGGGAGACCCAGTACTTC. This chain uses TRBV20-1 with TRBJ2-5; 13 bases line up with TRBD2. V trimming: 1 base; J trimming: 5 bases; junction bases outside the gene matches: 7. The CDR3 extends over 16 amino acids. CDR1 DFQATT and CDR2 SNEGSKA come from the germline V gene (reference sequence).

This clonotype occurred a few times. The J gene is TRBJ1-3, the V gene TRBV29-1, with TRBD1 matching 7 bases. CDR1 SQVTM and CDR2 ANQGSEA come from the germline V gene. This CDR3 region has 17 residues. With V trimmed by 5 bases and J by 2 bases, 15 bases remained unmatched. This CDR3 reads CSVISQVDRATGNTIYF. The DNA for the CDR3 is TGCAGCGTTATCTCTCAGGTCGACAGGGCGACTGGAAACACCATATATTTT.

This clonotype was detected only a few times. J is TRBJ2-1 and V is TRBV12-3 or TRBV12-4; possibly TRBD1 or TRBD2 for D (6 bases each). Trimming pared 5 bases from V and 8 bases from J, leaving 16 bases between. The length of the CDR3 is 14 residues. CDR3 nucleotides: TGTGCCAGCAGTCTCACGGGGGCGCGGGATGAGCAGTTCTTC. It is translated as CASSLTGARDEQFF.

The rearrangement uses TRBV7-6 and TRBJ1-3; the match to TRBD1 covers 8 bases. The CDR3 length is 16 residues. Germline CDR1 and CDR2: SGHVS and FNYEAQ. The V segment lost 5 bases and the J segment 2 bases; nucleotides outside the gene matches: 8. Here the CDR3 reads CASSPRTGRPGNTIYF. The CDR3 region has the DNA TGTGCCAGCAGCCCACGGACAGGGCGGCCTGGAAACACCATATATTTT.

This sequence joins TRBV19 and TRBJ1-5; no clear D. CDR1 is LNHDA and CDR2 is SQIVND in the germline V gene (reference sequence). Trimming shortened V by 6 bases and J by 0 bases, and 12 bases separated the two germline ends. CDR3 length equals 15 residues. For the CDR3, the DNA is TGTGCCAGTAGCATCGACGGGTATAGCAATCAGCCCCAGCATTTT. Its translation is CASSIDGYSNQPQHF.

This clonotype was seen more than once but under ten times. V and J are TRBV12-3 or TRBV12-4 and TRBJ1-2; D is ambiguous. V shed 6 bases and J shed 4 bases, with 9 bases lying between them. This CDR3 is built from 12 residues. DNA of the CDR3: TGTGCCAGCAGGCCTCAGCTCTATGGCTACACCTTC. Amino acid sequence: CASRPQLYGYTF.

This rearrangement joins TRBV30 to TRBJ2-5, with D possibly called TRBD1 or TRBD2 (6 bases each). The germline V and J ends were trimmed by 8 bases and 5 bases, with 12 bases remaining between them. CDR3 length equals 11 residues. Germline V gene sequence: CDR1 GTSNPN, CDR2 SVGIG (reference sequence). The CDR3 is CARGVSETQYF. The DNA of the CDR3 is TGTGCCAGGGGGGTCTCGGAGACCCAGTACTTC.

The V gene is TRBV12-3 or TRBV12-4, the J gene TRBJ2-2; the match to TRBD2 covers 9 bases. This CDR3 is 16 amino acids long. The ends lost 7 bases at V and 8 bases at J; junction bases unmatched: 14. The CDR3 coding sequence is TGTGCCAGCATGGGGGAACTAGCGGGTTCGTGGGGGGAGCTGTTTTTT. Encoded protein: CASMGELAGSWGELFF.

The rearrangement uses TRBV7-6 and TRBJ2-1, with 7 bases lining up with TRBD1. The ends lost 5 bases at V and 3 bases at J; junction bases unmatched: 10. The CDR3 totals 16 residues. CDR1 is SGHVS and CDR2 is FNYEAQ in the germline V gene. CDR3 sequence (DNA): TGTGCCAGCAGCCTCCGAGGGGGCGCAGGCTACAATGAGCAGTTCTTC. Its translation: CASSLRGGAGYNEQFF.

This clonotype was counted only a few times. CDR3 bases: TGCGCCAGCAGCCACAAGGGGACAACCAATCAGCCCCAGCATTTT. Its protein product is CASSHKGTTNQPQHF. J is TRBJ1-5 and V is TRBV4-1; tentative D call: TRBD1 (6 bases). CDR3 length: 15 residues. The V gene lost 3 bases and the J gene lost 3 bases, with 12 bases spanning the gap. Germline lookup yields CDR1 MGHRA and CDR2 YSYEKL.

In this sample, this clonotype turned up a few times. Here the CDR3 reads CSASQGKGGYTF. In nucleotides, the CDR3 is TGCAGTGCTAGTCAGGGGAAGGGCGGCTACACCTTC. The chain carries TRBV20-1 and TRBJ1-2, with a tentative D call TRBD1 (6 bases). The CDR3 is 12 residues long. The V gene's germline CDR1 is DFQATT and CDR2 SNEGSKA (reference sequence). V lost 3 bases to trimming and J lost 8 bases, with 13 bases between them.

The rearrangement uses TRBV20-1 and TRBJ1-5; D unresolved. V was cut by 6 bases and J by 0 bases, with 12 bases left in between. Germline V gene sequence: CDR1 DFQATT, CDR2 SNEGSKA (reference sequence). The CDR3 covers 14 residues. The CDR3 region is CSASSQLSNQPQHF. For the CDR3, the DNA is TGCAGTGCCTCGTCGCAGCTTAGCAATCAGCCCCAGCATTTT.

The rearrangement joins TRBV5-4 to TRBJ2-5, with 9 positions matching TRBD2. The V and J ends lost 3 bases and 3 bases, in that order; junction bases with no gene match: 6. The V gene's germline CDR1 is SGHNT and CDR2 YYREEE (reference sequence). The CDR3 has 15 amino acids. CDR3 nucleotide sequence: TGTGCCAGCAGCTCCGTAGCGGGAGAGGAAGAGACCCAGTACTTC. This gives the protein CASSSVAGEEETQYF.

This clonotype was found a few times. The chain carries TRBV5-1 and TRBJ1-5; D is unresolved. V dropped 4 bases and J dropped 5 bases, with 10 bases sitting between them. The V gene's germline CDR1 is SGHRS and CDR2 YFSETQ. The CDR3 is 13 amino acids. This chain's CDR3 is CASSPAGDQPQHF. CDR3 in DNA: TGCGCCAGCAGCCCGGCAGGAGATCAGCCCCAGCATTTT.

The gene calls are TRBV7-2 and TRBJ2-3; perhaps D is TRBD1 or TRBD2 (5 bases each). This CDR3 has 16 amino acids. V lost 1 base, J lost 0 bases, and 11 bases lay in between. Germline CDR1 SGHTA, CDR2 FQGNSA. CDR3 nucleotides: TGTGCCAGCAGCTTAGAAATGAGGGGAAGCACAGATACGCAGTATTTT. Its translation is CASSLEMRGSTDTQYF.

The J gene is TRBJ1-4, the V gene TRBV9; D unresolved. V was clipped by 1 base and J by 0 bases, with 4 bases between them. Germline lookup yields CDR1 SGDLS and CDR2 YYNGEE. The CDR3 covers 14 residues. CDR3 bases: TGTGCCAGCAGCGTACATGCAACTAATGAAAAACTGTTTTTT. Translation: CASSVHATNEKLFF. The full variable domain, in which reference TRBV9 and TRBJ1-4 provide the parts outside the CDR3, is DSGVTQTPKHLITATGQRVTLRCSPRSGDLSVYWYQQSLDQGLQFLIQYYNGEERAKGNILERFSAQQFPDLHSELNLSSLELGDSALYFCASSVHATNEKLFFGSGTQLSVL.

The chain is built from TRBV5-1 and TRBJ2-3, with 7 nucleotides matching TRBD1. The germline V gene encodes CDR1 SGHRS and CDR2 YFSETQ. The CDR3 runs 13 residues. Losses at the gene ends were 4 bases for V and 6 bases for J; bases not matched to a gene: 5. The DNA for the CDR3 is TGCGCCAGCAGCCGACAGGGCCCGGATACGCAGTATTTT. Its translation is CASSRQGPDTQYF.

This rearrangement joins TRBV4-3 to TRBJ1-2; a possible D gene is TRBD1 (5 bases). The CDR3 has 15 residues. Trimming stripped 0 bases from V and 7 bases from J, with 15 bases between. Germline-derived CDR1 and CDR2 are LGHNA and YSLEER. The CDR3 DNA is TGCGCCAGCAGCCAAGATAGTCAGGGTGCGAGTGGCTACACCTTC. Translated, it gives CASSQDSQGASGYTF.

The table lists this clonotype with a few counts. The chain couples TRBV24-1 to TRBJ2-1; maybe TRBD1 (5 bases). This CDR3 is built from 15 residues. The V gene lost 1 base and the J gene lost 8 bases, with 14 bases spanning the gap. Germline loops: CDR1 KGHDR, CDR2 SFDVKD. The CDR3 protein is CATSDFLGQEHEQFF. The DNA for the CDR3 is TGTGCCACCAGTGATTTCCTGGGGCAGGAGCATGAGCAGTTCTTC.

The chain uses TRBV7-2 and TRBJ1-2; TRBD1 is a possible D gene (5 bases). Germline CDR1 reads SGHTA; CDR2 reads FQGNSA. The CDR3 has 15 amino acids. V was cut by 4 bases and J by 6 bases, with 18 bases left in between. CDR3 in amino acids: CASSSSREGENGYTF. The DNA of the CDR3 is TGTGCCAGCAGCTCGTCGCGGGAAGGGGAAAATGGCTACACCTTC.

CDR3 sequence (DNA): TGTGCCAGCAGCCCTCCGATGGCGGGAAGGGGGGATGAGCAGTTCTTC. As protein: CASSPPMAGRGDEQFF. The chain joins TRBV7-9 to TRBJ2-1; the D call may be TRBD1 or TRBD2 (6 bases each). The CDR3 has 16 amino acids. V dropped 5 bases and J dropped 8 bases, with 22 bases sitting between them. Per germline, CDR1 SEHNR and CDR2 FQNEAQ (reference sequence).

This chain uses TRBV3-1 with TRBJ1-1, with a tentative D call TRBD1 (5 bases). V gave up 2 bases and J gave up 5 bases, with 9 bases separating them. The CDR3 contains 13 residues. Germline CDR1 LGHDT, CDR2 YNNKEL (reference sequence). CDR3 nucleotide sequence: TGTGCCAGCAGCCAAAGGGGTGGAACTGAAGCTTTCTTT. Its protein product is CASSQRGGTEAFF.

The gene calls are TRBV7-9 and TRBJ1-6, with no clear D. Germline V gives CDR1 SEHNR, CDR2 FQNEAQ (reference sequence). Trimming shortened V by 3 bases and J by 10 bases, and 13 bases separated the two germline ends. This CDR3 contains 14 residues. CDR3: CASSFGPSRSPLHF. The CDR3, as DNA: TGTGCCAGCAGCTTCGGGCCTTCCCGGTCACCCCTCCACTTT.

The chain joins TRBV7-8 to TRBJ2-3; TRBD2 agrees at 9 bases. CDR3 length: 15 residues. J was trimmed by 6 bases and V by 5 bases; bases with no gene match: 9. The germline gives CDR1 SGHVS, CDR2 FQNEAQ. CDR3 loop: CASSPRLAVWDTQYF. DNA for the CDR3: TGTGCCAGCAGCCCTCGACTAGCGGTGTGGGATACGCAGTATTTT.